This TCR beta chain derives from a study of follicular helper T cells after annual influenza vaccination. Data came from immunoSEQ multiplex PCR; TCRdb stores just in-frame clones and leaves some out. This table holds some 9,800 clones, approximately 82% found once. Per germline, CDR1 LNHDA and CDR2 SQIVND (reference sequence). The CDR3 covers 14 residues. Trimming removed 1 base at V and 3 bases at J, with 7 bases between. As for time point: 2015-2016 season, 7 days after influenza vaccination. Each time point used about 35 to 110 mL of blood. The source was CXCR5- memory CD4+ T cells sorted from blood, collected 7 days after influenza vaccination. This receptor was taken from an adult who received the influenza vaccine. The chain carries TRBV19 and TRBJ1-5; D not resolved. The CDR3: CASSIGDYNQPQHF. The CDR3, as DNA: TGTGCCAGTAGTATAGGGGATTACAATCAGCCCCAGCATTTT. The entire variable domain, with the rest obtained from reference TRBV19 and TRBJ1-5, is as follows: DGGITQSPKYLFRKEGQNVTLSCEQNLNHDAMYWYRQDPGQGLRLIYYSQIVNDFQKGDIAEGYSVSREKKESFPLTVTSAQKNPTAFYLCASSIGDYNQPQHFGDGTRLSIL.